This passage covers 26 T cell receptor beta chains from one sample sequenced in a study of T cell changes during pregnancy in multiple sclerosis. TCRdb keeps only in-frame clones here, not all; method: immunoSEQ multiplex PCR. The table includes about 49,000 clones, 80% to 95% detected once. Sequencing was performed on peripheral blood, taken after pregnancy. These TCRs come from a female donor with multiple sclerosis, enrolled in a pregnancy study.

V is TRBV7-2 and J is TRBJ1-1; D perhaps matches TRBD1 (5 bases). The V gene lost 2 bases and the J gene lost 4 bases, with 8 bases spanning the gap. CDR1 and CDR2 from the germline V gene are SGHTA and FQGNSA. The CDR3 is 13 residues long. The CDR3 nucleotides are TGTGCCAGCAGCTTATCGGGGGGCACTGAAGCTTTCTTT. Translation: CASSLSGGTEAFF.

Here the CDR3 reads CASSFRVHNSPLHF. As DNA, the CDR3 is TGTGCCAGCAGTTTCCGCGTCCATAATTCACCCCTCCACTTT. V and J are TRBV28 and TRBJ1-6; D unclear. The germline V gene has CDR1 MDHEN and CDR2 SYDVKM. V lost 3 bases, J lost 5 bases, and 8 bases lay in between. CDR3 length: 14 amino acids.

The chain couples TRBV11-3 to TRBJ2-7; 8 bases are shared with TRBD1. Germline lookup yields CDR1 SGHNT and CDR2 YENEEA. The CDR3 sequence is 15 residues long. CDR3 region: CPSHRQTGVSYEQYF. DNA of the CDR3: TGTCCCTCACATAGACAGACAGGGGTCTCCTACGAGCAGTACTTC.

This chain links TRBV12-5 with TRBJ1-6; 7 nucleotides line up with TRBD1. Unmatched junction bases numbered 16, after V lost 4 bases and J lost 10 bases. CDR1 LGHNT and CDR2 FRNRAP come from the germline V gene. The CDR3 totals 17 residues. CDR3 nucleotide sequence: TGTGCTAGTGGTTCGCTGATGAAGAGGGACAGTAACTCACCCCTCCACTTT. As protein: CASGSLMKRDSNSPLHF.

V usage is TRBV5-1 and J usage is TRBJ1-4, with 8 bases identical to TRBD1. The V and J ends lost 0 bases and 8 bases, in that order; junction bases with no gene match: 6. Germline V lookup: CDR1 SGHRS, CDR2 YFSETQ. CDR3 length: 15 residues. In nucleotides, the CDR3 is TGCGCCAGCAGCTTGGAAGGGACAGGAAGGGAAAAACTGTTTTTT. Translated: CASSLEGTGREKLFF.

This clone was seen a single time. V is TRBV9 and J is TRBJ1-3, with 7 positions matching TRBD1. V gave up 1 base and J gave up 4 bases; unmatched junction bases: 2. In germline, CDR1 is SGDLS, CDR2 YYNGEE. This CDR3 is built from 14 residues. CDR3: CASSVTGVGNTIYF. CDR3 nucleotides: TGTGCCAGCAGCGTAACAGGGGTGGGAAACACCATATATTTT.

The V call is TRBV7-9, the J call TRBJ2-7; TRBD1 is a possible D gene (6 bases). Between the trimmed V and J ends, which lost 1 base and 1 base, there was a span of 11 bases. The CDR3 contains 15 residues. From germline, CDR1 is SEHNR and CDR2 FQNEAQ (reference sequence). The CDR3 nucleotides are TGTGCCAGCAGCTTAGTATCGCAGGGGTCCTACGAGCAGTACTTC. Translation: CASSLVSQGSYEQYF.

The genes are TRBV6-5 and TRBJ1-1; 8 bases map to TRBD1. The V gene's germline CDR1 is MNHEY and CDR2 SVGAGI. CDR3 length: 12 residues. Germline trimming cut 7 bases from V and 9 bases from J; bases unmatched to any gene: 7. DNA of the CDR3: TGTGCCAGCATACCAGGACAGGGACAAGCTTTCTTT. Translated, it gives CASIPGQGQAFF.

The rearrangement joins TRBV6-6 to TRBJ2-2; 7 nucleotides align to TRBD2. The CDR3 sequence is 13 residues long. The germline V gene has CDR1 MNHNY and CDR2 SVGAGI (reference sequence). The trim removed 3 bases at V and 7 bases at J, leaving 2 bases unmatched. The CDR3 DNA sequence: TGTGCCAGCAGTTATCGGGAGGTCGGGGAGCTGTTTTTT. Its translation is CASSYREVGELFF.

J is TRBJ1-1 and V is TRBV6-5; no firm D call. The CDR3 length is 15 residues. The V and J ends lost 0 bases and 4 bases respectively, with 12 bases between them. CDR1 is MNHEY, CDR2 SVGAGI, per germline. In DNA, the CDR3 is TGTGCCAGCAGTTACTCGCAGGTGGTGAGCACTGAAGCTTTCTTT. Protein product: CASSYSQVVSTEAFF.

V usage is TRBV30 and J usage is TRBJ2-7, with 7 bases identical to TRBD1. The CDR3 extends over 13 amino acids. The junction had 8 bases not matched to a gene; V was cut back by 3 bases and J by 6 bases. The germline V gene has CDR1 GTSNPN and CDR2 SVGIG (reference sequence). CDR3 residues: CAWRGASGGEQYF. DNA of the CDR3: TGTGCCTGGAGGGGCGCTTCAGGGGGCGAGCAGTACTTC. Using reference TRBV30 and TRBJ2-7 for the parts outside the CDR3, the full variable domain is SQTIHQWPATLVQPVGSPLSLECTVEGTSNPNLYWYRQAAGRGLQLLFYSVGIGQISSEVPQNLSASRPQDRQFILSSKKLLLSDSGFYLCAWRGASGGEQYFGPGTRLTVT.

V is TRBV2 and J is TRBJ1-1; D is undetermined. From germline, CDR1 is SNHLY and CDR2 FYNNEI. The CDR3 is made up of 14 amino acids. The ends were cut back, 2 bases at V and 6 bases at J, with 13 bases in the middle. For the CDR3, the DNA is TGTGCCAGCAGTGAACGCGCAGGTACGGCTGAAGCTTTCTTT. Its protein is CASSERAGTAEAFF.

J is TRBJ2-6 and V is TRBV9, with D tentatively TRBD1 (6 bases). V lost 0 bases, J lost 1 base, and 17 bases lay in between. The CDR3 has 19 residues. CDR1 SGDLS and CDR2 YYNGEE come from the germline V gene. The CDR3 DNA reads TGTGCCAGCAGCGTAGATCTAGCAGGGGTAGGGTCTGGGGCCAACGTCCTGACTTTC. As protein: CASSVDLAGVGSGANVLTF.

The chain uses TRBV19 and TRBJ2-3; perhaps TRBD2 as D (5 bases). Germline values: CDR1 LNHDA, CDR2 SQIVND (reference sequence). V lost 7 bases and J lost 0, with 11 bases in between. The CDR3 is 14 residues long. The CDR3 protein is CASTLAASTDTQYF. The CDR3 bases are TGTGCCAGTACGCTAGCCGCTAGCACAGATACGCAGTATTTT.

V usage is TRBV10-3 and J usage is TRBJ2-5, with 9 bases identical to TRBD2. The CDR3 loop spans 13 amino acids. The V gene's germline CDR1 is ENHRY and CDR2 SYGVKD. The ends lost 7 bases at V and 4 bases at J; junction bases unmatched: 4. The CDR3 DNA sequence: TGTGCCATCAAGGCGGGGGGGCCAGAGACCCAGTACTTC. It encodes CAIKAGGPETQYF.

V gene TRBV2 combines with J gene TRBJ1-5, with 7 nucleotides matching TRBD1. CDR1 SNHLY and CDR2 FYNNEI come from the germline V gene. With V trimmed by 6 bases and J by 9 bases, 11 bases remained unmatched. This CDR3 has 14 amino acids. DNA of the CDR3: TGTGCCAGCAGAGACCGGGACAGCCGATGGCCCCAGCATTTT. Translated, it gives CASRDRDSRWPQHF.

This clone appeared a single time. V is TRBV10-3 and J is TRBJ2-7, with TRBD2 matching 7 bases. The CDR3 spans 16 residues. CDR1 is ENHRY, CDR2 SYGVKD, per germline. J was trimmed by 0 bases and V by 2 bases; bases with no gene match: 7. The CDR3 is CAISEGPGEGSYEQYF. CDR3 DNA: TGTGCCATCAGTGAGGGTCCGGGGGAGGGCTCCTACGAGCAGTACTTC.

The CDR3 bases are TGTGCCAGTAGTGGGGACAGGGCCACTGAAGCTTTCTTT. Translation gives CASSGDRATEAFF. The chain combines TRBV19 with TRBJ1-1; 9 bases are shared with TRBD1. CDR3 size: 13 residues. Germline CDR1 and CDR2: LNHDA and SQIVND (reference sequence). J gave up 4 bases and V 5 bases, and 2 bases lay outside the gene matches.

The chain couples TRBV7-2 to TRBJ1-1, with 8 bases aligning to TRBD1. Germline CDR1 reads SGHTA; CDR2 reads FQGNSA. This CDR3 is built from 15 residues. V gave up 5 bases and J gave up 0 bases; unmatched junction bases: 5. The CDR3 region is CASSREGQVNTEAFF. Written as DNA, the CDR3 is TGTGCCAGCAGCCGAGAGGGACAGGTGAACACTGAAGCTTTCTTT.

The genes are TRBV30 and TRBJ2-3; TRBD1 is a possible D gene (5 bases). This CDR3 has 13 amino acids. From germline, CDR1 is GTSNPN and CDR2 SVGIG (reference sequence). V lost 3 bases to trimming and J lost 4 bases, with 11 bases between them. CDR3 sequence (DNA): TGTGCCTGGAGCATGCAGGGCCCAGATACGCAGTATTTT. Its protein product is CAWSMQGPDTQYF.

The J gene is TRBJ2-1, the V gene TRBV19; D is ambiguous. CDR1 and CDR2 (germline): LNHDA, SQIVND (reference sequence). Trimming left V 5 bases short and J 0 bases short, with 14 bases between. The CDR3 consists of 16 residues. As DNA, the CDR3 is TGTGCCAGTAGTTCCTCAGGTTTTAGCTCCTACAATGAGCAGTTCTTC. This gives the protein CASSSSGFSSYNEQFF.

This clone was observed a handful of times. The chain combines TRBV27 with TRBJ1-2, with TRBD1 identical over 9 bases. The germline V gene encodes CDR1 MNHEY and CDR2 SMNVEV (reference sequence). CDR3 length equals 15 residues. Losses at the gene ends were 5 bases for V and 8 bases for J; bases not matched to a gene: 12. The CDR3 DNA is TGTGCCAGCAGTCCTTGGACAGGGGCGCCCAGCGGCTACACCTTC. Encoded protein: CASSPWTGAPSGYTF.

The chain uses TRBV7-2 and TRBJ2-7; the D gene is possibly TRBD1 (6 bases). CDR1 is SGHTA, CDR2 FQGNSA, per germline. The CDR3 is made up of 14 amino acids. Trimming took 1 base from V and 4 from J, leaving 11 bases between them. DNA of the CDR3: TGTGCCAGCAGCTTAGAGACAGGCTCTTACGAGCAGTACTTC. Its translation is CASSLETGSYEQYF.

The chain combines TRBV7-2 with TRBJ1-5; TRBD1 matches 7 bases. CDR3 length equals 16 residues. Trimming cost V 5 bases and J 2 bases; bases outside gene matches: 9. Germline CDR1 and CDR2: SGHTA and FQGNSA. This CDR3 reads CASSTRQGTGNQPQHF. CDR3 in DNA: TGTGCCAGCAGCACACGACAGGGTACGGGCAATCAGCCCCAGCATTTT.

This chain's CDR3 is CASSLDRGTYEQYF. CDR3 coding DNA: TGTGCCAGCAGCTTGGATCGGGGAACCTACGAGCAGTACTTC. The chain is built from TRBV5-4 and TRBJ2-7; a weak D match, TRBD2 (5 bases). The V gene lost 0 bases and the J gene lost 2 bases, with 9 bases spanning the gap. The CDR3 sequence is 14 residues long. Germline-derived CDR1 and CDR2 are SGHNT and YYREEE (reference sequence).

The chain joins TRBV30 to TRBJ1-2, with TRBD1 matching 12 bases. The germline V gene encodes CDR1 GTSNPN and CDR2 SVGIG (reference sequence). Trimming took 5 bases from V and 2 from J; bases not matched to a gene: 3. This CDR3 region has 14 residues. CDR3 in DNA: TGTGCCTGGCCCGGGACAGGGGGCAACTATGGCTACACCTTC. Translated: CAWPGTGGNYGYTF.